This TCR beta chain was captured by sequencing in a study of T cells in Graves' hyperthyroidism and ophthalmopathy. Notes on the study in general: Clonotypes that were expanded in thyroid above 0.001 mostly appeared in blood too. Median prediction lead before ophthalmopathy onset was about 6.7 months with the model.

TCR beta CDR3 sequences were amplified from RNA transcripts. An initial round of RT-PCR targeting the TCR CDR3 relied on the HTBI primer set. TCRdb ran MiXCR on the multiplex PCR reads and lists one entry per CDR3 protein. In the table there are fewer than 600,000 distinct CDR3 sequences, around 15% of which are singletons. This clonotype was recorded many times. Its antigen is unidentified. Absent ophthalmopathy progression within 18 months defined stable Graves' hyperthyroidism. The study excluded patients with uncontrolled infection, other autoimmune disease, pregnancy or lactation. V was cut by 5 bases and J by 6 bases, with 30 bases left in between. The germline gives CDR1 SGHTA, CDR2 FQGNSA. The CDR3 contains 19 residues.

The sequenced sample was blood. This sequence was found in a woman aged 40 to 55 with Graves' hyperthyroidism. This chain uses TRBV7-2 with TRBJ2-3, with D tentatively TRBD1 or TRBD2 (6 bases each). DNA of the CDR3: TGTGCCAGCAGCCCCCGTTTGGGGGGCGGCCTGAGGGCCGGGGATACGCAGTATTTT. This translates into CASSPRLGGGLRAGDTQYF.